These 15 T cell receptor beta chains were all obtained from the same sample, sequenced in a study of cytomegalovirus exposure and HLA in healthy donors. The table came from immunoSEQ multiplex PCR; TCRdb's copy has only in-frame clones and leaves some out. Of about 150,000 clones listed, 80% to 90% are singletons. Material: PBMCs. Receptors were obtained from a man aged 18-30 years in good health and CMV-seropositive.

The rearrangement joins TRBV9 to TRBJ1-2; D remains ambiguous. Trimming stripped 0 bases from V and 2 bases from J, with 8 bases between. CDR1 is SGDLS and CDR2 is YYNGEE in the germline V gene. The CDR3 is made up of 14 amino acids. DNA of the CDR3: TGTGCCAGCAGCGTAGCTGGGCTGAACTATGGCTACACCTTC. It specifies CASSVAGLNYGYTF.

The rearrangement uses TRBV19 and TRBJ1-1, with D possibly matching TRBD1 (6 bases). The CDR3 extends over 14 amino acids. V lost 7 bases to trimming and J lost 5 bases, with 17 bases between them. CDR1 and CDR2 from the germline V gene are LNHDA and SQIVND (reference sequence). The CDR3 DNA sequence: TGTGCCAGTATTCTGAGCGGGGGGCGAACTGAAGCTTTCTTT. It is translated as CASILSGGRTEAFF.

This clone was recorded a few times. The chain couples TRBV7-2 to TRBJ1-2; D unclear. Germline values: CDR1 SGHTA, CDR2 FQGNSA. The V gene lost 5 bases and the J gene lost 5 bases, with 18 bases spanning the gap. CDR3 length equals 15 residues. The CDR3 DNA sequence: TGTGCCAGCAGCCTAGAGCCCCTAGGCGGATATGGCTACACCTTC. This gives the protein CASSLEPLGGYGYTF. Variable domain in full (rest from reference TRBV7-2 and TRBJ1-2): GAGVSQSPSNKVTEKGKDVELRCDPISGHTALYWYRQSLGQGLEFLIYFQGNSAPDKSGLPSDRFSAERTGGSVSTLTIQRTQQEDSAVYLCASSLEPLGGYGYTFGSGTRLTVV.

The rearrangement joins TRBV4-2 to TRBJ2-7, with 7 bases lining up with TRBD1. The CDR3 consists of 15 residues. J lost 2 bases, V lost 3 bases, and 7 bases had no gene match. CDR1 LGHNA and CDR2 YNFKEQ come from the germline V gene. In DNA form, the CDR3 reads TGTGCCAGCAGCCAGGCCGGGACAGACGCCTACGAGCAGTACTTC. Translation: CASSQAGTDAYEQYF.

The V call is TRBV19, the J call TRBJ1-3; no definite D call. Germline V gene lookup returns CDR1 LNHDA and CDR2 SQIVND (reference sequence). This CDR3 has 14 residues. V lost 3 bases, J lost 0 bases, and 6 bases lay in between. CDR3 loop: CASSMVGSGNTIYF. The CDR3 nucleotides are TGTGCCAGTAGTATGGTCGGCTCTGGAAACACCATATATTTT. The full variable domain, its missing parts supplied by reference TRBV19 and TRBJ1-3, is DGGITQSPKYLFRKEGQNVTLSCEQNLNHDAMYWYRQDPGQGLRLIYYSQIVNDFQKGDIAEGYSVSREKKESFPLTVTSAQKNPTAFYLCASSMVGSGNTIYFGEGSWLTVV.

This clone came up once. The chain employs TRBV2 and TRBJ1-1; TRBD1 matches 12 bases. With V trimmed by 4 bases and J by 5 bases, 8 bases remained unmatched. The CDR3 extends over 16 amino acids. CDR1 and CDR2 from the germline V gene are SNHLY and FYNNEI. CDR3 residues: CASSAGTGGRGTEAFF. The DNA for the CDR3 is TGTGCCAGCAGTGCTGGGACAGGGGGCCGAGGAACTGAAGCTTTCTTT.

The chain couples TRBV5-1 to TRBJ1-1; D gene uncertain. Trimming took 4 bases from V and 8 from J, leaving 24 bases between them. CDR1 SGHRS and CDR2 YFSETQ come from the germline V gene. CDR3 length equals 16 residues. CDR3 coding DNA: TGCGCCAGCAGCCCGCTCTTGGGCCGGTTAGAGAAGGAAGCTTTCTTT. Residues: CASSPLLGRLEKEAFF.

The V and J genes are TRBV7-9 and TRBJ2-5; 7 bases are a match to TRBD1. Germline assignment: CDR1 SEHNR and CDR2 FQNEAQ (reference sequence). This CDR3 is built from 14 residues. V shed 5 bases and J 3 bases; nucleotides not matched to a gene: 6. The CDR3 spells CASSDRGQKETQYF. The CDR3 nucleotides read TGTGCCAGCAGCGACCGGGGACAGAAAGAGACCCAGTACTTC.

The V and J genes are TRBV7-3 and TRBJ2-1, with D perhaps TRBD2 (5 bases). V lost 2 bases to trimming and J lost 8 bases, with 10 bases between them. CDR1 and CDR2 from the germline V gene are SGHTA and FQGTGA. The CDR3 spans 13 residues. CDR3 DNA sequence: TGTGCCAGCAGCTTAGGGTCGAGGGATGAGCAGTTCTTC. The encoded protein is CASSLGSRDEQFF.

The CDR3 region is CASSTRDLVAFF. CDR3 coding DNA: TGTGCCAGCAGCACCCGGGATTTGGTAGCTTTCTTT. The chain employs TRBV5-4 and TRBJ1-1; D gene ambiguous. V lost 4 bases, J lost 10 bases, and 14 bases lay in between. CDR3 size: 12 residues. The germline V gene encodes CDR1 SGHNT and CDR2 YYREEE (reference sequence).

This rearrangement joins TRBV19 to TRBJ1-4; 7 positions agree with TRBD1. This CDR3 region has 15 residues. Looked up from germline, CDR1 is LNHDA and CDR2 is SQIVND (reference sequence). The J segment lost 4 bases and the V segment lost 5 bases, leaving 7 bases of the junction unmatched. CDR3 sequence reads: CASSSRGTDNEKLFF. CDR3 nucleotides: TGTGCCAGTAGTTCGCGCGGGACAGATAATGAAAAACTGTTTTTT.

J is TRBJ1-4 and V is TRBV18; D gene uncertain. The CDR3 runs to 14 residues. The V end lost 3 bases, the J end lost 7 bases, and 12 bases lay between the germline ends. Germline V gives CDR1 KGHSH, CDR2 LQKENI. CDR3 in DNA: TGTGCCAGCTCACCCGGACTTTCATTTGAAAAACTGTTTTTT. It codes for CASSPGLSFEKLFF.

The chain carries TRBV13 and TRBJ1-1; D is perhaps TRBD1 (5 bases). The germline gives CDR1 PRHDT, CDR2 FYEKMQ (reference sequence). The V end lost 5 bases, the J end lost 10 bases, and 14 bases lay between the germline ends. CDR3 size: 12 residues. CDR3 in DNA: TGTGCCAGCAGCCCGGGGGAGAGGGGAGCTTTCTTT. Its translation is CASSPGERGAFF. The whole variable domain, remainder taken from reference TRBV13 and TRBJ1-1, is AAGVIQSPRHLIKEKRETATLKCYPIPRHDTVYWYQQGPGQDPQFLISFYEKMQSDKGSIPDRFSAQQFSDYHSELNMSSLELGDSALYFCASSPGERGAFFGQGTRLTVV.

V gene TRBV7-9 combines with J gene TRBJ2-4; 14 nucleotides line up with TRBD2. Trimming removed 5 bases from V and 9 bases from J; junction bases left unmatched: 6. This CDR3 comprises 15 residues. Germline V CDR1 and CDR2: SEHNR, FQNEAQ (reference sequence). CDR3 loop: CASSPRTSGGFIQYF. The CDR3 DNA is TGTGCCAGCAGCCCCAGGACTAGCGGGGGGTTCATTCAGTACTTC. Full variable domain (rest looked up from reference TRBV7-9 and TRBJ2-4): DTGVSQNPRHKITKRGQNVTFRCDPISEHNRLYWYRQTLGQGPEFLTYFQNEAQLEKSRLLSDRFSAERPKGSFSTLEIQRTEQGDSAMYLCASSPRTSGGFIQYFGAGTRLSVL.

The chain is built from TRBV28 and TRBJ1-5; D unresolved. The germline CDR1 and CDR2 sequences are MDHEN and SYDVKM. The length of the CDR3 is 12 residues. With 5 bases removed from V and 5 bases from J, the gap between germline ends came to 7 bases. CDR3 region: CASSLQDQPQHF. For the CDR3, the DNA is TGTGCCAGCAGTCTGCAGGATCAGCCCCAGCATTTT.